This is a list of T cell receptor beta chains from one sample in a study of blood T cell repertoires in COVID-19. TCRdb's copy holds only in-frame clones and misses some; the assay was immunoSEQ multiplex PCR. The table has about 130,000 clones, around 80% seen once. Specimen: peripheral blood. These receptors were taken from an older man with acute or convalescent COVID-19. Each CDR3 is given with its conserved first and last residue. Each record gives: D gene, V gene, J gene, clone size, CDR3 protein, CDR3 DNA. D genes are given only for firm matches. A row's size may be missing; if present it is once, few, many or a size class.

-	TRBV2	TRBJ2-2	few	CASSRGKSTGELFF	TGTGCCAGCAGTAGGGGAAAATCCACCGGGGAGCTGTTTTTT
-	TRBV6-5	TRBJ1-6	-	CASGRGNSPLHF	TGTGCCAGCGGACGAGGGAATTCACCCCTCCACTTT
-	TRBV6-6	TRBJ1-2	-	CASSFSGGSYGYTF	TGTGCCAGCAGTTTCTCTGGTGGGAGCTATGGCTACACCTTC
TRBD1	TRBV5-1	TRBJ2-2	-	CASSLGQGHTGELFF	TGCGCCAGCAGCTTGGGACAGGGGCACACCGGGGAGCTGTTTTTT
TRBD1	TRBV6-5	TRBJ1-5	-	CASSSTGTGGRQPQHF	TGTGCCAGCAGTTCCACCGGGACAGGGGGACGACAGCCCCAGCATTTT
TRBD2	TRBV9	TRBJ2-3	-	CASSVGASGGSTDTQYF	TGTGCCAGCAGCGTAGGGGCTAGCGGGGGTAGCACAGATACGCAGTATTTT
-	TRBV5-1	TRBJ1-6	-	CASSSRQAFRDSPLHF	TGCGCCAGCAGCTCAAGACAGGCCTTTAGGGATTCACCCCTCCACTTT
TRBD1	TRBV19	TRBJ1-1	few	CASSAGTGMNPEAFF	TGTGCCAGTAGTGCCGGGACAGGGATGAATCCTGAAGCTTTCTTT
-	TRBV10-1	TRBJ1-1	-	CASSGQPQGFAEAFF	TGCGCCAGCAGCGGACAGCCTCAGGGGTTCGCTGAAGCTTTCTTT
TRBD2	TRBV6-7	TRBJ2-1	few	CATDGLGTHNEQFF	TGTGCCACCGACGGACTAGGGACCCACAATGAGCAGTTCTTC
-	TRBV10-3	TRBJ1-3	-	CATGGGNTIYF	TGTGCCACCGGGGGTGGAAACACCATATATTTT